This T cell receptor beta chain is from a study of shared clonotypes between healthy human individuals. Background on the study: Used for every donor were three CD4 naive, three CD4 memory, two CD8 naive and one CD8 memory plate.

It was 200 ng DNA, 25,000 to 35,000 T cell genomes, that sorted-subset replicate PCRs used. Assay used: immunoSEQ multiplex PCR; TCRdb lists only in-frame clones, some missing. The sample yields millions of clones, about 93% seen once. The V end lost 5 bases, the J end lost 7 bases, and 12 bases lay between the germline ends. This CDR3 contains 13 residues. Looked up from germline, CDR1 is SGHTA and CDR2 is FQGNSA. CD45RO negativity and positive selection for CCR7 defined naive CD8 cells, a population that excluded terminally differentiated effector memory CD45RA+ cells. Donors comprised only Caucasian adults living in Nashville, Tennessee.

The source is a young man in good health. Some clones in this sample may be carry-over from other donors' samples. The sequenced material came from naive CD8+ T cells from PBMCs. V usage is TRBV7-2 and J usage is TRBJ2-1; no firm D call. This chain's CDR3 is CASSLEDGNEQFF. For the CDR3, the DNA is TGTGCCAGCAGCCTTGAGGACGGGAATGAGCAGTTCTTC.